This paragraph covers one TCR beta chain sequence. These data originate in a study of blood T cell repertoires in COVID-19. On the study more broadly: From T cells, B-cell-depleted T cells, or PBMCs came the material, which was cDNA or gDNA.

Per the original data handling: It was from reference gene primer amplification that nucleated cell counts were estimated. Repertoires were generated with immunoSEQ multiplex PCR, while TCRdb's copy carries only in-frame clones and drops some. Clone size and the V and J calls come from that table; the DNA yielded D and trimming. The sample records around 240,000 clones, around 86% being singletons. The V gene's germline CDR1 is SGHRS and CDR2 YFSETQ. This CDR3 has 15 amino acids. With 0 bases clipped from V and 5 bases from J, the junction kept 6 bases outside the gene matches. This chain joins TRBV5-1 and TRBJ2-5; the match to TRBD2 covers 8 bases. Sequenced input: peripheral blood. This TCR was sampled from a woman in her thirties who had recovered from COVID-19. Here the CDR3 DNA reads TGCGCCAGCAGCTTGGCCGGGGGGGCAGGGGAGACCCAGTACTTC. This encodes CASSLAGGAGETQYF.